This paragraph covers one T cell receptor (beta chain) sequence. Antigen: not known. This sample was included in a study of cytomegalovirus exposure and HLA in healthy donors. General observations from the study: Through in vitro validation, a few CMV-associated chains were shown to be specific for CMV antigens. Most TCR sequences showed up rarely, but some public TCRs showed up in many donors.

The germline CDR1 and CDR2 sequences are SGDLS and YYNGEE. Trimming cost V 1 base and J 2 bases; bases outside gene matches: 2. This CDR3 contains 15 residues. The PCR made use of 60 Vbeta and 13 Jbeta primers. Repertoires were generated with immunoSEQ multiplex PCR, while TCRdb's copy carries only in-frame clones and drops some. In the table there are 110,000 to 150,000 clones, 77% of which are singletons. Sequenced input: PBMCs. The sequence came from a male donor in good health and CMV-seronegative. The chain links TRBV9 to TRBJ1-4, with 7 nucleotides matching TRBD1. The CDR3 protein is CASSVMTGTNEKLFF. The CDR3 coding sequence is TGTGCCAGCAGCGTAATGACAGGGACTAATGAAAAACTGTTTTTT.